This section outlines one T cell receptor (beta chain) sequence together with its context. This sample was included in a study of cytomegalovirus exposure and HLA in healthy donors. The germline V gene has CDR1 SGHRS and CDR2 YFSETQ. Between the trimmed V and J ends, which lost 5 bases and 0 bases, there was a span of 12 bases. The CDR3 consists of 15 residues. The PCR made use of 60 Vbeta and 13 Jbeta primers. TCRdb keeps only in-frame clones here, not all; method: immunoSEQ multiplex PCR. Among 150,000 to 200,000 clones, 80% to 85% were seen once, and the ten largest hold over 0.85%. This receptor was obtained from a girl between 2 and 10 years old in good health and CMV-seropositive. The sample was PBMCs. The gene calls are TRBV5-1 and TRBJ1-3; D is ambiguous. CDR3 coding DNA: TGCGCCAGCAGTTCGGACGGGGTCTCTGGAAACACCATATATTTT. It yields the protein CASSSDGVSGNTIYF.